This TCR beta chain was documented in a study of neoadjuvant anti-PD-1 for oral cavity cancer. Study summary: Most patients had three to four biweekly doses of 3 mg/kg nivolumab before resection.

Six replicates per PBMC sample, mostly from 450 to 600 ng of genomic DNA. Produced via immunoSEQ multiplex PCR; TCRdb's table is partial and in-frame only. The table shows roughly 15,000 clones, with about 66% occurring only once. This clone was detected a few times. Its antigen is currently unknown. The CDR3 runs to 13 residues. Trimming pared 8 bases from V and 1 base from J, leaving 11 bases between. Germline V gene lookup returns CDR1 ENHRY and CDR2 SYGVKD. Study-level findings and limits: TCR analyses covered only a few patients per response group.

This sequence was found in a person between 40 and 85 years old with oral cavity squamous cell carcinoma. The V gene is TRBV10-3, the J gene TRBJ1-1; unclear D gene. This specimen was PBMCs, taken before nivolumab (anti-PD-1) treatment. This CDR3 reads CAIRAMENTEAFF. DNA of the CDR3: TGTGCCATCCGAGCCATGGAGAACACTGAAGCTTTCTTT.